The 10 T cell receptor beta chains below come from one sample, sequenced in a study of blood T cell repertoires in COVID-19. Generated by immunoSEQ multiplex PCR, the TCRdb table keeps only in-frame clones and is missing some. The sample consists of a few hundred thousand clones, around 81% of them appearing once. The sequenced sample was peripheral blood. The receptor source for this set is a human donor in a cohort sampled during active COVID-19.

This clone was detected only once. The V and J genes are TRBV18 and TRBJ1-1; D gene uncertain. Germline V gene data show CDR1 as KGHSH and CDR2 as LQKENI. CDR3 size: 13 residues. V shed 4 bases and J shed 0 bases, with 6 bases lying between them. CDR3 sequence: CASSRVMNTEAFF. In nucleotides, the CDR3 is TGTGCCAGCTCACGTGTCATGAACACTGAAGCTTTCTTT.

This rearrangement joins TRBV14 to TRBJ2-1; D might be TRBD2 (6 bases). This CDR3 has 14 amino acids. Trimming shortened V by 4 bases and J by 6 bases, and 13 bases separated the two germline ends. CDR1 and CDR2 from the germline V gene are SGHDN and FVKESK. The CDR3 bases are TGTGCCAGCAGCCTTCGGGACTTGACCAATGAGCAGTTCTTC. This gives the protein CASSLRDLTNEQFF.

CDR3 sequence: CASMPSGTTKKDTQYF. The CDR3 nucleotides are TGTGCCAGCATGCCTTCCGGGACAACCAAGAAGGATACGCAGTATTTT. This rearrangement joins TRBV3-1 (or the pseudogene TRBV3-2) to TRBJ2-3, with D possibly TRBD1 on 6 matching bases. The CDR3 is 16 residues long. Per germline, CDR1 LGHDT and CDR2 YNNKEL (reference sequence). V lost 7 bases, J lost 6 bases, and 23 bases lay in between.

The chain is built from TRBV29-1 and TRBJ1-2; 9 nucleotides match TRBD1. Germline V lookup: CDR1 SQVTM, CDR2 ANQGSEA. This CDR3 comprises 14 residues. Trimming cost V 4 bases and J 2 bases; bases outside gene matches: 5. DNA for the CDR3: TGCAGCGTTGGGGACAGGGAGAGAAACTATGGCTACACCTTC. Translating gives CSVGDRERNYGYTF. The full variable domain, with the rest looked up from reference TRBV29-1 and TRBJ1-2, is SAVISQKPSRDICQRGTSLTIQCQVDSQVTMMFWYRQQPGQSLTLIATANQGSEATYESGFVIDKFPISRPNLTFSTLTVSNMSPEDSSIYLCSVGDRERNYGYTFGSGTRLTVV.

The chain couples TRBV6-6 to TRBJ2-2; 11 bases fit TRBD2. Germline V gene sequence: CDR1 MNHNY, CDR2 SVGAGI (reference sequence). J gave up 5 bases and V 2 bases, and 1 base lay outside the gene matches. The CDR3 totals 15 residues. In DNA, the CDR3 is TGTGCCAGCAGTTACGGACTAGCGGGTACCGGGGAGCTGTTTTTT. Protein: CASSYGLAGTGELFF.

This chain uses TRBV3-1 (or the pseudogene TRBV3-2) with TRBJ2-4; D is unresolved. The CDR3 runs to 14 residues. Germline V gives CDR1 LGHDT, CDR2 YNNKEL (reference sequence). With 4 bases removed from V and 8 bases from J, the gap between germline ends came to 15 bases. CDR3 in DNA: TGTGCCAGCAGCCCTCCCACGGGTCCCTACATTCAGTACTTC. Its translation: CASSPPTGPYIQYF.

Regarding this clone: Compared with germline, one end of the junction differs, possibly owing to a read error. This chain connects TRBV7-7 to TRBJ2-2, with D perhaps assigned TRBD1 or TRBD2 (7 bases each). The CDR3 runs to 16 residues. Per germline, CDR1 SSHAT and CDR2 FNYEAQ (reference sequence). The CDR3 DNA reads TGTGCTAGCAGCTTAGGGAGGGGGCCTGACACCGGGGAGCTGTTTTTT. Translating gives CASSLGRGPDTGELFF.

The chain is built from TRBV28 and TRBJ2-2; tentative D call: TRBD1 (6 bases). V was trimmed by 4 bases and J by 0 bases, leaving 9 bases between them. The CDR3 contains 15 residues. In germline, CDR1 is MDHEN, CDR2 SYDVKM. DNA of the CDR3: TGTGCCAGCAGTTACAGGGAGACGAACACCGGGGAGCTGTTTTTT. Protein: CASSYRETNTGELFF.

This sequence joins TRBV28 and TRBJ1-5, with 8 bases aligning to TRBD1. In germline, CDR1 is MDHEN, CDR2 SYDVKM. The CDR3 length is 14 residues. After removal of 1 base from V and 12 bases from J, the junction contained 8 bases not matched to a gene. The CDR3 region is CASSLFQGAVHQHF. CDR3 in DNA: TGTGCCAGCAGTTTATTCCAGGGGGCAGTTCACCAGCATTTT.

The genes are TRBV28 and TRBJ2-7, with 10 bases matching TRBD2. CDR1 and CDR2 from the germline V gene are MDHEN and SYDVKM. This CDR3 comprises 16 residues. J was trimmed by 3 bases and V by 6 bases; bases with no gene match: 11. The CDR3 protein is CASRPSGAGGYYEQYF. CDR3 sequence (DNA): TGTGCCAGCAGGCCCAGTGGAGCGGGAGGGTACTACGAGCAGTACTTC.